This TCR beta chain was sequenced for a study of blood T cell repertoires in COVID-19. Original handling: How many nucleated cells were present was estimated from reference gene primer amplification. Data came from immunoSEQ multiplex PCR; TCRdb stores just in-frame clones and leaves some out. From that table come the V and J calls and clone size; the DNA was used to work out D and trimming. The sample has 140,000 or so clones; approximately 84% are singletons. Sample: PBMCs or T cells enriched from blood (not recorded which). This TCR was sampled from a woman aged 45-59 years with acute COVID-19.

The CDR3 coding sequence is TGTGCCAGCAGACGACAGGGGACGGAGACCCAGTACTTC. Translated, it gives CASRRQGTETQYF. J is TRBJ2-5 and V is TRBV27, with 8 bases aligning to TRBD1. V shed 6 bases and J 5 bases; nucleotides not matched to a gene: 5. The V gene's germline CDR1 is MNHEY and CDR2 SMNVEV (reference sequence). The CDR3 covers 13 residues.